At least ten counts were recorded for the clone carrying this TCR beta chain. TCRdb reprocessed the multiplex PCR reads with MiXCR, giving one entry per CDR3 protein. The table records roughly 49,000 distinct CDR3 sequences, less than 55% of them present only once. The data stem from a study of breast tumors, draining lymph nodes, adjacent tissues. Per the germline V gene, CDR1 is SGHVS and CDR2 is FQNEAQ. CDR3 length equals 14 residues. Trimming took off 1 base at V and 5 bases at J, with 9 bases between the two ends. Material: breast tumor tissue. The chain employs TRBV7-8 and TRBJ2-1; D ambiguous. This TCR was recovered from a female donor with breast cancer. Some clones in this sample may be carry-over from other donors' samples. The CDR3 loop reads CASSLGIRDNEQFF. CDR3 DNA sequence: TGTGCCAGCAGCTTAGGGATTCGGGACAATGAGCAGTTCTTC. Full variable domain (outside the CDR3, taken from reference TRBV7-8 and TRBJ2-1): GAGVSQSPRYKVAKRGQDVALRCDPISGHVSLFWYQQALGQGPEFLTYFQNEAQLDKSGLPSDRFFAERPEGSVSTLKIQRTQQEDSAVYLCASSLGIRDNEQFFGPGTRLTVL.